The 27 T cell receptor beta chains reported below all come from one sample, sequenced in a study of blood T cell repertoires in COVID-19. Measured with immunoSEQ multiplex PCR; TCRdb has only the in-frame clones, and not every one. The table lists roughly 140,000 clones, around 81% of them singletons. The sample taken for sequencing was PBMCs or T cells enriched from blood (not recorded which). These receptor sequences come from a woman aged 40 to 50 who had recovered from COVID-19.

This chain links TRBV19 with TRBJ2-1; D is possibly TRBD1 (6 bases). V lost 7 bases and J lost 5, with 15 bases in between. CDR1 and CDR2 (germline): LNHDA, SQIVND (reference sequence). This CDR3 is 14 amino acids long. Here the CDR3 reads CASTQLDRNNEQFF. The CDR3 DNA reads as TGTGCCAGTACTCAACTAGACAGGAACAATGAGCAGTTCTTC.

This chain uses TRBV30 with TRBJ2-7, with 10 positions matching TRBD2. CDR1 is GTSNPN and CDR2 is SVGIG in the germline V gene (reference sequence). The ends lost 6 bases at V and 1 base at J; junction bases unmatched: 6. This CDR3 region has 14 residues. The CDR3 reads CACAGTSVSYEQYF. DNA for the CDR3: TGTGCCTGCGCCGGGACTAGCGTATCCTACGAGCAGTACTTC.

This clone was counted a few times. V gene TRBV28 combines with J gene TRBJ2-1, with D possibly matching TRBD2 (5 bases). Germline V gene lookup returns CDR1 MDHEN and CDR2 SYDVKM. The CDR3 is made up of 14 amino acids. V was cut by 4 bases and J by 5 bases, with 12 bases left in between. CDR3 protein: CASSSGLGHNEQFF. CDR3 DNA sequence: TGTGCCAGCAGTTCTGGACTCGGGCACAATGAGCAGTTCTTC.

The chain employs TRBV5-4 and TRBJ2-7; unclear D gene. Germline CDR1 is SGHNT and CDR2 is YYREEE (reference sequence). V dropped 4 bases and J dropped 5 bases, with 16 bases sitting between them. The length of the CDR3 is 14 residues. CDR3: CASSQRVGAHEQYF. CDR3 nucleotide sequence: TGTGCCAGCAGCCAACGAGTTGGAGCCCACGAGCAGTACTTC.

The V call is TRBV5-6, the J call TRBJ2-5; maybe TRBD1 (5 bases). Trimming stripped 8 bases from V and 4 bases from J, with 15 bases between. The CDR3 sequence is 13 residues long. Germline values: CDR1 SGHDT, CDR2 YYEEEE. CDR3 sequence (DNA): TGTGCCAGTCACAAGTCAGGGCGAGAGACCCAGTACTTC. This sequence encodes CASHKSGRETQYF.

The V gene is TRBV30, the J gene TRBJ2-5; 11 bases are shared with TRBD2. The germline V gene encodes CDR1 GTSNPN and CDR2 SVGIG (reference sequence). V trimming: 2 bases; J trimming: 5 bases; junction bases outside the gene matches: 16. This CDR3 spans 18 amino acids. The CDR3 sequence is CAWSILFGLAGGRETQYF. In DNA form, the CDR3 reads TGTGCCTGGAGTATATTATTCGGGTTAGCGGGGGGGCGTGAGACCCAGTACTTC.

This chain uses TRBV14 with TRBJ1-1, with D possibly matching TRBD1 (5 bases). This CDR3 has 14 amino acids. The germline CDR1 and CDR2 sequences are SGHDN and FVKESK. V was trimmed by 0 bases and J by 5 bases, leaving 10 bases between them. The CDR3 protein is CASSQDSGDTEAFF. CDR3 coding DNA: TGTGCCAGCAGCCAAGATTCGGGGGATACTGAAGCTTTCTTT. Drawing the rest from reference TRBV14 and TRBJ1-1, the complete variable domain is EAGVTQFPSHSVIEKGQTVTLRCDPISGHDNLYWYRRVMGKEIKFLLHFVKESKQDESGMPNNRFLAERTGGTYSTLKVQPAELEDSGVYFCASSQDSGDTEAFFGQGTRLTVV.

The chain joins TRBV27 to TRBJ2-1; D is possibly TRBD2 (5 bases). The CDR3 is 14 amino acids. V was shortened by 1 base and J by 5 bases, with 9 bases between the two germline ends. Germline lookup yields CDR1 MNHEY and CDR2 SMNVEV (reference sequence). The CDR3 sequence: CASSLYREDNEQFF. DNA for the CDR3: TGTGCCAGCAGTTTATACCGGGAAGACAATGAGCAGTTCTTC.

The gene calls are TRBV6-5 and TRBJ2-3; 9 bases match TRBD2. Trimming removed 6 bases from V and 5 bases from J; junction bases left unmatched: 9. CDR3 length: 15 residues. The germline V gene encodes CDR1 MNHEY and CDR2 SVGAGI. CDR3 DNA: TGTGCCAGCAGCCTTAGCGGGAGAGAGTTAGATACGCAGTATTTT. It specifies CASSLSGRELDTQYF.

This chain uses TRBV12-3 or TRBV12-4 with TRBJ1-5; D possibly corresponds to TRBD1 (6 bases). The CDR3 length is 13 residues. V lost 7 bases and J 5 bases, leaving 12 bases between the germline ends. Here the CDR3 reads CASTENRDQPQHF. CDR3 sequence (DNA): TGTGCCAGCACCGAAAACAGGGATCAGCCCCAGCATTTT.

This chain connects TRBV7-9 to TRBJ1-1; D gene uncertain. Germline loops: CDR1 SEHNR, CDR2 FQNEAQ (reference sequence). CDR3 length: 15 amino acids. Deletions cut 9 bases from V and 3 bases from J, with 20 bases between. CDR3 nucleotide sequence: TGTGCCAGTCATCGATTGTCCAGACGGGACACTGAAGCTTTCTTT. This codes for CASHRLSRRDTEAFF.

This sequence joins TRBV7-9 and TRBJ1-4, with unresolved D. The CDR3 contains 13 residues. Trimming left V 0 bases short and J 6 bases short, with 5 bases between. Germline V gene data show CDR1 as SEHNR and CDR2 as FQNEAQ (reference sequence). Here the CDR3 reads CASSLAYDEKLFF. Written as DNA, the CDR3 is TGTGCCAGCAGCTTAGCCTATGATGAAAAACTGTTTTTT.

This sequence joins TRBV19 and TRBJ2-1, with 9 bases fitting TRBD2. Germline values: CDR1 LNHDA, CDR2 SQIVND (reference sequence). CDR3 length: 15 residues. V gave up 5 bases and J gave up 6 bases; unmatched junction bases: 8. Here the CDR3 DNA reads TGTGCCAGTAGTCGCTTAGCGGGGGTCATCAATGAGCAGTTCTTC. This sequence encodes CASSRLAGVINEQFF.

CDR3: CAISDQGYEQYF. In DNA form, the CDR3 reads TGTGCCATCAGTGATCAGGGTTACGAGCAGTACTTC. The rearrangement joins TRBV10-3 to TRBJ2-7; a possible D gene is TRBD1 (5 bases). The V end was cut by 3 bases, the J end by 4 bases, with 7 bases between. This CDR3 is 12 amino acids long. Germline V gene data show CDR1 as ENHRY and CDR2 as SYGVKD.

The chain couples TRBV6-5 to TRBJ1-1; a possible D gene is TRBD1 (6 bases). CDR3 length: 15 amino acids. Trimming left V 6 bases short and J 8 bases short, with 22 bases between. Germline V gives CDR1 MNHEY, CDR2 SVGAGI. DNA for the CDR3: TGTGCCAGCAGGACTACAGGGCAGGGGCCTTGGGAAGCTTTCTTT. It encodes CASRTTGQGPWEAFF.

The V gene is TRBV7-3, the J gene TRBJ1-2; the match to TRBD1 covers 8 bases. The germline V gene has CDR1 SGHTA and CDR2 FQGTGA. CDR3 length equals 14 residues. After removal of 8 bases from V and 3 bases from J, the junction contained 8 bases not matched to a gene. The CDR3: CASGYDRGDYGYTF. CDR3 DNA sequence: TGTGCCAGCGGATATGACAGGGGAGACTATGGCTACACCTTC.

This chain links TRBV10-2 with TRBJ2-1, with D perhaps matching TRBD1 (7 bases). The ends were cut back, 8 bases at V and 1 base at J, with 15 bases in the middle. The germline V gene encodes CDR1 WSHSY and CDR2 SAAADI. The CDR3 consists of 15 residues. CDR3 sequence reads: CASLGGRGSYNEQFF. In nucleotides, the CDR3 is TGCGCCAGCCTGGGGGGCAGGGGGTCCTACAATGAGCAGTTCTTC.

The rearrangement uses TRBV9 and TRBJ2-2; tentatively, D is TRBD2 (5 bases). Germline CDR1 and CDR2: SGDLS and YYNGEE. This CDR3 region has 18 residues. V was clipped by 0 bases and J by 6 bases, with 21 bases between them. CDR3 coding DNA: TGTGCCAGCAGCGTAGCCCCCGAGGTGGTACTCGGGGCCGGGGAGCTGTTTTTT. Protein product: CASSVAPEVVLGAGELFF.

This chain uses TRBV5-8 with TRBJ2-1; 8 bases are shared with TRBD2. Germline CDR1 and CDR2: SGHTS and YDEGEE. The CDR3 has 15 amino acids. Trimming cost V 2 bases and J 10 bases; bases outside gene matches: 11. CDR3 in DNA: TGTGCCAGCAGCTTTCGAGGTAGCGGGGCTAGGGAGCAGTTCTTC. Its protein product is CASSFRGSGAREQFF.

CDR3 in amino acids: CASSQNGVTQETQYF. The CDR3 coding sequence is TGTGCCAGCAGCCAAAACGGGGTTACCCAAGAGACCCAGTACTTC. J is TRBJ2-5 and V is TRBV3-1 (or the pseudogene TRBV3-2), with D possibly matching TRBD2 (5 bases). The V and J ends lost 2 bases and 1 base respectively, with 11 bases between them. The germline V gene has CDR1 LGHDT and CDR2 YNNKEL (reference sequence). This CDR3 spans 15 amino acids.

The chain employs TRBV5-1 and TRBJ2-2; D ambiguous. The CDR3 contains 13 residues. The ends were cut back, 0 bases at V and 12 bases at J, with 12 bases in the middle. The germline V gene has CDR1 SGHRS and CDR2 YFSETQ. The CDR3 loop reads CASSLAPERQLFF. The CDR3, as DNA: TGCGCCAGCAGCTTGGCCCCAGAGCGTCAGCTGTTTTTT.

V gene TRBV20-1 combines with J gene TRBJ1-4, with D possibly matching TRBD1 (5 bases). Trimming left V 3 bases short and J 7 bases short, with 15 bases between. CDR1 and CDR2 (germline): DFQATT, SNEGSKA (reference sequence). The CDR3 totals 14 residues. The CDR3 is CSASWQGTVEKLFF. The CDR3 nucleotides are TGCAGTGCTAGTTGGCAGGGTACAGTTGAAAAACTGTTTTTT.

This clone occurred a few times. The J gene is TRBJ2-1, the V gene TRBV30; D not resolved. The germline V gene has CDR1 GTSNPN and CDR2 SVGIG (reference sequence). This CDR3 spans 10 amino acids. V was trimmed by 4 bases and J by 12 bases, leaving 10 bases between them. CDR3 sequence reads: CAWTRNRQFF. The DNA of the CDR3 is TGTGCCTGGACCAGGAATCGGCAGTTCTTC.

V and J are TRBV29-1 and TRBJ1-1, with TRBD1 as a possible D gene (6 bases). CDR3 length equals 13 residues. Per germline, CDR1 SQVTM and CDR2 ANQGSEA. V was shortened by 6 bases and J by 1 base, with 12 bases between the two germline ends. CDR3 bases: TGCAGCGTCCGGATAGGGGGGAACACTGAAGCTTTCTTT. It translates to CSVRIGGNTEAFF.

The chain employs TRBV5-1 and TRBJ1-2; tentatively, D is TRBD1 (6 bases). The V end lost 0 bases, the J end lost 2 bases, and 17 bases lay between the germline ends. This CDR3 comprises 17 residues. Per germline, CDR1 SGHRS and CDR2 YFSETQ. As DNA, the CDR3 is TGCGCCAGCAGCTTGGCGGCATTCAGGGGACGGAACTATGGCTACACCTTC. Translated, it gives CASSLAAFRGRNYGYTF.

The rearrangement uses TRBV12-5 and TRBJ1-5; D ambiguous. V was pared by 0 bases and J by 3 bases, with 6 bases between. The CDR3 contains 14 residues. Germline V CDR1 and CDR2: LGHNT, FRNRAP. The CDR3 nucleotides read TGTGCTAGTGGTTTGGTGACAAACAATCAGCCCCAGCATTTT. It is translated as CASGLVTNNQPQHF.

This clone was counted once. The chain has TRBV7-8 and TRBJ2-7, with D possibly matching TRBD2 (7 bases). CDR3 length: 14 residues. CDR1 is SGHVS and CDR2 is FQNEAQ in the germline V gene. Deletions cut 1 base from V and 7 bases from J, with 14 bases between. The CDR3 loop is CASSLGRGAREQYF. DNA for the CDR3: TGTGCCAGCAGCTTAGGCCGGGGGGCGCGTGAGCAGTACTTC. Filled out from reference TRBV7-8 and TRBJ2-7, the complete variable domain reads GAGVSQSPRYKVAKRGQDVALRCDPISGHVSLFWYQQALGQGPEFLTYFQNEAQLDKSGLPSDRFFAERPEGSVSTLKIQRTQQEDSAVYLCASSLGRGAREQYFGPGTRLTVT.